A single sample gave rise to the 5 T cell receptor beta chains below, sequenced in a study of T cell clonotyping in hematopoietic cell transplantation. Time point of the sample: recipient sample about 28 days before transplant, after cytoreduction. Profiled with immunoSEQ multiplex PCR; TCRdb holds only in-frame clones, not every one. The sample holds fewer than 50,000 clones, 86% seen once. Specimen: peripheral blood mononuclear cells, collected before stem cell transplant. The receptors stem from a man aged 55 to 70 with biphenotypic leukemia. Some clones in this sample may be carry-over from other donors' samples.

The CDR3 region has the DNA TGTGCCAGCAGTTTATCGTCCCTCCCCTACGAGCAGTACTTC. Translated: CASSLSSLPYEQYF. The chain is built from TRBV28 and TRBJ2-7; D is unresolved. V lost 1 base to trimming and J lost 2 bases, with 9 bases between them. Looked up from germline, CDR1 is MDHEN and CDR2 is SYDVKM. The CDR3 runs to 14 residues.

The chain has TRBV19 and TRBJ1-5, with 8 bases fitting TRBD1. The germline V gene encodes CDR1 LNHDA and CDR2 SQIVND (reference sequence). After removal of 7 bases from V and 4 bases from J, the junction contained 6 bases not matched to a gene. This CDR3 has 14 residues. The CDR3 DNA is TGTGCCAGTACCCTAACAGGGGGTAATCAGCCCCAGCATTTT. It yields the protein CASTLTGGNQPQHF.

The chain has TRBV28 and TRBJ1-2; 8 nucleotides agree with TRBD1. The V gene's germline CDR1 is MDHEN and CDR2 SYDVKM. V shed 6 bases and J 4 bases; nucleotides not matched to a gene: 7. The CDR3 has 14 residues. The chain's CDR3 is CASRRGQGSYGYTF. In DNA, the CDR3 is TGTGCCAGCAGGCGAGGACAGGGCAGCTATGGCTACACCTTC.

The rearrangement joins TRBV11-1 to TRBJ2-3; 7 bases fit TRBD1. The length of the CDR3 is 15 residues. Germline CDR1 and CDR2: SGHAT and FQDESV (reference sequence). V lost 5 bases, J lost 0 bases, and 5 bases stayed unmatched. In nucleotides, the CDR3 is TGTGCCAGCAGCCCGTACAGGGGAAGCACAGATACGCAGTATTTT. Its translation is CASSPYRGSTDTQYF.

This clone occurred a few times. CDR3 nucleotide sequence: TGTGCCAGCAGTGACAAGACAGGGGGCGCGGATACGCAGTATTTT. Translating gives CASSDKTGGADTQYF. The chain recombines TRBV6-4 with TRBJ2-3, with TRBD1 identical over 10 bases. Germline CDR1 MRHNA, CDR2 SNTAGT. V lost 2 bases, J lost 6 bases, and 5 bases stayed unmatched. The CDR3 spans 15 residues.